Here is one T cell receptor (beta chain) with its context. Its antigen is still unknown. There are no base qualities to consult, and no much larger clone falls within one base. Libraries of naive CD8 T cells were built from around 20,000 to 990,000 sorted cells, with 10%, 30% or 50% of the purified RNA used. On a BD FACSAria II, naive CD8 T cells were FACS-sorted as CD8+CD4-CCR7+CD45RA+ and collected into RLT Plus buffer. To test detection sensitivity, Jurkat RNA equivalent to under 12 TCR copies was spiked into samples of roughly 20,000-1,100,000 naive CD8 T cells. Enrichment of CD8 T cells was done with RosetteSep CD8+ T Cell Enrichment Cocktail plus Ficoll-Paque, and ACK red cell lysis came afterward. The record originates from a study of molecular identifiers for immune sequencing clone quantification (dated by TCRdb to 2017 to 2018). Regarding the complete study: In a replicate experiment, RNA from around 20,000 or 100,000 naive CD8 T cells was split into five aliquots, four of which were sequenced. The study was a methods study using CD8 T cells to benchmark molecular-identifier clustering-based TCR repertoire sequencing (MIDCIRS) and TCR RNA copy counting.

V lost 6 bases and J lost 3 bases; the stretch between them is 6 bases long. The CDR3, from cysteine to phenylalanine, totals 11 residues. Solely the CDR3 DNA is kept, with 33 bases framed from the first base. Based on the germline V gene, the CDR1 and CDR2 sequences are ENHRY and SYGVKD. Receptors were amplified or captured by PCR. Data came from a NextSeq 500. Bulk TCR libraries were generated as previously described, with the TCR primers listed in Table S5 used. Purification of total RNA was performed with the Qiagen AllPrep DNA/RNA kit. Before analysis, reads from multiple sequencing runs of one library were combined. The authors' pipeline ran thus. Reads were retained only if an exact TCR constant sequence was present, and the retained reads were trimmed to 150 nt and grouped according to their 12-nt molecular barcodes. Reads inside each barcode group were sub-clustered using a 15% Levenshtein threshold, and a quality-weighted consensus sequence was constructed for each RNA molecule. Non-functional sequences were filtered out, along with any lower-count sequence sitting one edit away from another sequence. Based on a fit of two negative binomial distributions, barcode sub-clusters having less than 20% of the maximum read count were discarded. Using fastp at Q25 and MiXCR, TCRdb reprocessed the public reads and kept productive beta chains. CDR3 protein sequences are deduplicated, and each keeps its most common genes and DNA. These V and J calls derive from TCRdb rather than the authors' analysis. Within this sample are some 580,000 distinct CDR3 sequences, with 25% of them counted one time only. The ten most abundant clones make up 0.78% of the sample.

What the research found in general, with its limitations: About three recovered TCR RNA copies per cell were obtained by modeling, versus about ten by digital PCR, implying a capture efficiency of about 30%. In CMV-specific effector cells, over 99% of molecules were held by clones above 20 RNA copies, whereas under 1% of molecules were held by such clones in naive cells. Identical TCR molecules sharing a barcode could cause highly expanded clone sizes to be underestimated. The naive libraries included spiked-in Jurkat TCR RNA (around 9 copies' worth), and this Jurkat TCR RNA is not part of the donor repertoire. When barcode sub-clustering was not used, chimeric consensus sequences inflated TCR diversity, with chimeras reaching as high as 47%. A single cell's worth of spiked-in Jurkat TCR RNA was reported detectable even among under 1.1 million naive CD8 T cells.

This TCR was sampled from a human donor in good health. Some libraries in this study had Jurkat cell RNA spiked in. Material for sequencing was naive CD8+ T cells from blood, with Jurkat cell RNA spiked in. What this sample's cell subset or site label stands for: FACS-sorted CD8+CD4-CCR7+CD45RA+ naive T cells. The chain uses TRBV10-3 and TRBJ2-7; a tentative D call is TRBD2 (5 bases match). This receptor has the CDR3 CAISDYYEQYF. The DNA is TGTGCCATCAGCGACTACTACGAGCAGTACTTC.